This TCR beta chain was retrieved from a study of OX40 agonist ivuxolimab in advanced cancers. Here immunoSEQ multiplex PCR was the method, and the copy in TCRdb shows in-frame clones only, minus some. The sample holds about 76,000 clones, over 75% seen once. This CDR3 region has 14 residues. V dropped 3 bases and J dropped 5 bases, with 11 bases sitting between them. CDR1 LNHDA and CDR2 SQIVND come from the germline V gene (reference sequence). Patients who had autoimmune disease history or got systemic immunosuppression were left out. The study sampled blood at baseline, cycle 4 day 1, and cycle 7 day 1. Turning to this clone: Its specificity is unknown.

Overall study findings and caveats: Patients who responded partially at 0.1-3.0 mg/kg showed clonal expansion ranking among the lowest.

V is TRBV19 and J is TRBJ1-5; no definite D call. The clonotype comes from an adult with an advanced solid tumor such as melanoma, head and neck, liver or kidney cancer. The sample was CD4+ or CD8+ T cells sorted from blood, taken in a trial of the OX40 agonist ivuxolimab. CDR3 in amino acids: CASSIGTTDQPQHF. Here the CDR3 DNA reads TGTGCCAGTAGTATTGGAACTACCGATCAGCCCCAGCATTTT. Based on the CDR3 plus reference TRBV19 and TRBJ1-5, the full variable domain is DGGITQSPKYLFRKEGQNVTLSCEQNLNHDAMYWYRQDPGQGLRLIYYSQIVNDFQKGDIAEGYSVSREKKESFPLTVTSAQKNPTAFYLCASSIGTTDQPQHFGDGTRLSIL.